This T cell receptor beta chain was sequenced during a study of cytomegalovirus exposure and HLA in healthy donors. Use of 60 Vbeta and 13 Jbeta primers characterized the PCR. The protocol was immunoSEQ multiplex PCR, while the TCRdb copy is restricted to in-frame clones and leaves out a portion. The table lists 60,000 to 90,000 clones, about two thirds of them singletons. The CDR3 contains 15 residues. Trimming took 4 bases from V and 0 from J; bases not matched to a gene: 6. The germline gives CDR1 MDHEN, CDR2 SYDVKM. On this clone itself: Its specificity is not known.

Overall study results and limits: Sequencing probably produced one cluster of sequence variants that were highly shared. Earlier results showed most TCR beta V segments being productive about 87% or about 30% of the time.

V and J are TRBV28 and TRBJ2-7, with 7 bases matching TRBD1. What was sequenced was PBMCs. The TCR was taken from a woman aged 45-65 years in good health and CMV-seropositive. This CDR3 reads CASSSPGQISYEQYF. CDR3 nucleotide sequence: TGTGCCAGCAGTTCACCGGGACAGATCTCCTACGAGCAGTACTTC. Full variable domain (outside the CDR3, taken from reference TRBV28 and TRBJ2-7): DVKVTQSSRYLVKRTGEKVFLECVQDMDHENMFWYRQDPGLGLRLIYFSYDVKMKEKGDIPEGYSVSREKKERFSLILESASTNQTSMYLCASSSPGQISYEQYFGPGTRLTVT.